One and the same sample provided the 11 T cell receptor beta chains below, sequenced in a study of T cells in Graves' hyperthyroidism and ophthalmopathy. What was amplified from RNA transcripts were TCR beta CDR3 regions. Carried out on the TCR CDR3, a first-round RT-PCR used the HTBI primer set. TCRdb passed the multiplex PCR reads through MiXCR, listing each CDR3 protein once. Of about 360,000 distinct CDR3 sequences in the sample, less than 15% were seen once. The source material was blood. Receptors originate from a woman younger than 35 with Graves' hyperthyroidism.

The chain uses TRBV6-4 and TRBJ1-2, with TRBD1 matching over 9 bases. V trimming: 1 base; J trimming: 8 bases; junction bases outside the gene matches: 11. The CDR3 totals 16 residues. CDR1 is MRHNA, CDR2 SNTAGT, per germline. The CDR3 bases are TGTGCCAGCAGTGACTTCCCTGGGACAGGGAATTCCGGCTACACCTTC. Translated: CASSDFPGTGNSGYTF.

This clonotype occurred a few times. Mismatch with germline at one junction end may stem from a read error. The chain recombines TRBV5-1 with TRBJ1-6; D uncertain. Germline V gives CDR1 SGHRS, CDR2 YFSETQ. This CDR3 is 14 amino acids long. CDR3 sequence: CASSLESLGGPVNF. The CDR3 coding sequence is TGCGCCAGCAGCTTGGAGTCTCTCGGAGGGCCCGTAAACTTT.

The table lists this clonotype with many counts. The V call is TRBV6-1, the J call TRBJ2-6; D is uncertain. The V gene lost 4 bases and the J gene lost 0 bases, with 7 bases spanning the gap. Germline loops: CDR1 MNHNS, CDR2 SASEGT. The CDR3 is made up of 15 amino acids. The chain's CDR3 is CASSGFYSGANVLTF. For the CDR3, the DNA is TGTGCCAGCAGTGGGTTCTACTCTGGGGCCAACGTCCTGACTTTC.

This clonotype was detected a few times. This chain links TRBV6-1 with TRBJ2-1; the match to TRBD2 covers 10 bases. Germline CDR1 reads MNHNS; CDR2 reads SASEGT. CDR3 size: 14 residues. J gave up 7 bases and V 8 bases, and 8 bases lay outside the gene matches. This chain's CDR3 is CASGSSGGGNEQFF. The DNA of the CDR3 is TGTGCCAGCGGCTCTAGCGGGGGAGGAAATGAGCAGTTCTTC.

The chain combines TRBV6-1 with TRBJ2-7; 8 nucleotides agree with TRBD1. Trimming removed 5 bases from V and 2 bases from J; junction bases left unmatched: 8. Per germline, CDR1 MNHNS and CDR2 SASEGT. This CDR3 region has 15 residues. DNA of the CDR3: TGTGCCAGCAGTCTTTATGAGGACAGGGCCTACGAGCAGTACTTC. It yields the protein CASSLYEDRAYEQYF.

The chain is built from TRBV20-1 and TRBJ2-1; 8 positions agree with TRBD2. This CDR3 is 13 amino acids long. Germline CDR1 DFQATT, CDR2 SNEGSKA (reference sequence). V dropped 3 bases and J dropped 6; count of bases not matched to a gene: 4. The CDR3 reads CSASGGAANEQFF. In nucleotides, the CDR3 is TGCAGTGCTAGCGGGGGGGCTGCCAATGAGCAGTTCTTC.

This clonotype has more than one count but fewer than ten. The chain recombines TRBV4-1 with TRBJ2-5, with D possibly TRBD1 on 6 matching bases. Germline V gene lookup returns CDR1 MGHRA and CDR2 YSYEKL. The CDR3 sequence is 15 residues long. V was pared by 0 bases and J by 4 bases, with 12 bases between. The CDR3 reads CASSQDGTGRETQYF. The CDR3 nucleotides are TGCGCCAGCAGCCAAGATGGAACAGGGAGAGAGACCCAGTACTTC.

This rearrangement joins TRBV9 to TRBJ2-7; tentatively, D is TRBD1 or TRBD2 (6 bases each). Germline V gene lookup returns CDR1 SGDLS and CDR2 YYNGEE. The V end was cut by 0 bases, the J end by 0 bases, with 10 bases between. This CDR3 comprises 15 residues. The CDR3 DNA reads TGTGCCAGCAGCGTAGGGGGGGCGAGCTCCTACGAGCAGTACTTC. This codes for CASSVGGASSYEQYF.

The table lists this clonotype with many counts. CDR3 sequence reads: CASRGPGQGPEQFF. In nucleotides, the CDR3 is TGTGCCAGCCGCGGCCCGGGACAGGGGCCTGAGCAGTTCTTC. The J gene is TRBJ2-1, the V gene TRBV6-2 or TRBV6-3; 10 bases are a match to TRBD1. Germline CDR1 MNHEY, CDR2 SVGEGT. This CDR3 comprises 14 residues. After removal of 8 bases from V and 9 bases from J, the junction contained 10 bases not matched to a gene.

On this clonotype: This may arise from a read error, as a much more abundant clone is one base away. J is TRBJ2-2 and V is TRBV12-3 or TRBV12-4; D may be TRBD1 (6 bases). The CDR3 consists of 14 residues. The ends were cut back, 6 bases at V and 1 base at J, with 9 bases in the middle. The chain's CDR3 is CASRVDRNTGELFF. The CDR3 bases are TGTGCCAGCAGAGTGGACAGGAACACCGGGGAGCTGTTTTTT.

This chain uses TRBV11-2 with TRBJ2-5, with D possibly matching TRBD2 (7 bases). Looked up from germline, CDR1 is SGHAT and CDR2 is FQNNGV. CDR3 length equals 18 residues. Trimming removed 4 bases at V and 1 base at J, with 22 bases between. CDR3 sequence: CASSSGDDRGVSQETQYF. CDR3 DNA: TGTGCCAGCAGCTCAGGGGATGATCGGGGGGTCTCCCAAGAGACCCAGTACTTC.